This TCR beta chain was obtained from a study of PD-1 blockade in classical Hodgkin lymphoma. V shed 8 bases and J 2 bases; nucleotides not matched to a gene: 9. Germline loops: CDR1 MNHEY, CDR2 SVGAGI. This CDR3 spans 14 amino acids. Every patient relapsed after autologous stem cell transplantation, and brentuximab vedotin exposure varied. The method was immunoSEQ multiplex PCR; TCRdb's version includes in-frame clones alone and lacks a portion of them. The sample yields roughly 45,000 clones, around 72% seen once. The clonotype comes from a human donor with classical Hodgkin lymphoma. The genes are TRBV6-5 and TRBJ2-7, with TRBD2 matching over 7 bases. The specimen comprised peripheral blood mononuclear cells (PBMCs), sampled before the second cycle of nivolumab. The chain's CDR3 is CASGELAFPYEQYF. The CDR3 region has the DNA TGTGCCAGCGGAGAACTAGCGTTCCCCTACGAGCAGTACTTC.